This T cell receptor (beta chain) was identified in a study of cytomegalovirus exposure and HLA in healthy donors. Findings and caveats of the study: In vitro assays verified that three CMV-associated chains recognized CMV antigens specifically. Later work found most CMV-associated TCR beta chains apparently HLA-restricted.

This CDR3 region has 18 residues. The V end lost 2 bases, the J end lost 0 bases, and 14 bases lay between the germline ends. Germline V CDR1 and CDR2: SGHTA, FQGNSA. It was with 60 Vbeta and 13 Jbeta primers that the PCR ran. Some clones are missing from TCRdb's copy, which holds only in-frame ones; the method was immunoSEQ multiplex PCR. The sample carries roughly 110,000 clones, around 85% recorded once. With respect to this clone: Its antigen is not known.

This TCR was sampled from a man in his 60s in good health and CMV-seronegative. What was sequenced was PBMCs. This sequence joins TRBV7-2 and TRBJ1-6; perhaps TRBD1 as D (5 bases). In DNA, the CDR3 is TGTGCCAGCAGCTTAAGGGGCAGTTTGAGCTCCTATAATTCACCCCTCCACTTT. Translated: CASSLRGSLSSYNSPLHF.